This paragraph reports one TCR beta chain. These data belong to a study of blood T cell repertoires in COVID-19. Generated by immunoSEQ multiplex PCR, the TCRdb table keeps only in-frame clones and is missing some. This table has some 80,000 clones, approximately 80% appearing once. The germline V gene encodes CDR1 KGHDR and CDR2 SFDVKD. V was clipped by 3 bases and J by 5 bases; unmatched bases: 3. This CDR3 contains 16 residues. This clonotype originated in a man aged 80 or over with acute or convalescent COVID-19. The sample comprised peripheral blood. This rearrangement joins TRBV24-1 to TRBJ2-1, with 13 positions matching TRBD2. CDR3 bases: TGTGCCACCAGTGATCCCGGGACTAGCGGGAACAATGAGCAGTTCTTC. It specifies CATSDPGTSGNNEQFF.